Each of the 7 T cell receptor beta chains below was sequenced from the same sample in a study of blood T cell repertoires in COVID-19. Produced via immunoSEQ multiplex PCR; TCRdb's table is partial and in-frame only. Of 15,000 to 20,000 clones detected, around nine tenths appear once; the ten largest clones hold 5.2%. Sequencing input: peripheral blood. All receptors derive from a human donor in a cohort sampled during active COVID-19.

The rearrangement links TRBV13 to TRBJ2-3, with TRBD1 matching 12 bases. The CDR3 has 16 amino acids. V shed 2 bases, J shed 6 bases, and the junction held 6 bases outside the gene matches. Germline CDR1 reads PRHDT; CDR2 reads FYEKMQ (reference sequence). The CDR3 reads CASSLSRDRGRDTQYF. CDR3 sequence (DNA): TGTGCCAGCAGCTTAAGCCGGGACAGGGGGCGGGATACGCAGTATTTT.

Written as DNA, the CDR3 is TGTGCCAGCCCTAGGGGCCCTACAGGGGACACTGAAGCTTTCTTT. It codes for CASPRGPTGDTEAFF. The chain uses TRBV19 and TRBJ1-1; 7 nucleotides line up with TRBD1. Germline V gives CDR1 LNHDA, CDR2 SQIVND (reference sequence). Germline trimming cut 9 bases from V and 3 bases from J; bases unmatched to any gene: 13. CDR3 length: 15 amino acids.

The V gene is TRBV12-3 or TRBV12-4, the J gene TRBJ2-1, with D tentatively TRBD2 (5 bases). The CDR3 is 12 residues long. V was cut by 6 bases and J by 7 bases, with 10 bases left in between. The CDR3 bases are TGTGCCAGCAGCCCCACTAGTAATGAGCAGTTCTTC. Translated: CASSPTSNEQFF.

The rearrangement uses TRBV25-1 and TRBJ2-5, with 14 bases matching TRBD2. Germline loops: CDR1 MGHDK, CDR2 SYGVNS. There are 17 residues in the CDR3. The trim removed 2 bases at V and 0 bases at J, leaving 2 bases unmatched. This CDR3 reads CASSEGTSGRNQETQYF. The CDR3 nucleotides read TGTGCCAGCAGTGAAGGGACTAGCGGGAGAAACCAAGAGACCCAGTACTTC.

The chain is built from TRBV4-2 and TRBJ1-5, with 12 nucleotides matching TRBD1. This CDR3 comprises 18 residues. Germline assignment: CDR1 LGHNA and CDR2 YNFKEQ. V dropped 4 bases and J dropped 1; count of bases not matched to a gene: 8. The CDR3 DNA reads TGTGCCAGCAGCCCAGGGACAGGGGGCGGAAAGAGCAATCAGCCCCAGCATTTT. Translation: CASSPGTGGGKSNQPQHF.

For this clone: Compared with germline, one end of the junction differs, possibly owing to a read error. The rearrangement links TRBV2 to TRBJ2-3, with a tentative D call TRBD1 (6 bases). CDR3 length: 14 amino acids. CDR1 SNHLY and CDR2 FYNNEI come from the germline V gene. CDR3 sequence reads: CASREGTGQDTQYF. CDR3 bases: TGTGCCAGCAGAGAAGGTACAGGGCAAGATACGCAGTATTTT.

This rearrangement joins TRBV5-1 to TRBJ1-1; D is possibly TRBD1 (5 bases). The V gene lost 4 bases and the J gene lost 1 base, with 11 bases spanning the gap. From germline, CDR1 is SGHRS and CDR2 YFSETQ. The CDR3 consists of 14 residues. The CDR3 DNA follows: TGCGCCAGCAGCGGGGGGTCTGGGAACACTGAAGCTTTCTTT. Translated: CASSGGSGNTEAFF.